The clone carrying this T cell receptor beta chain was counted between two and nine times. The target antigen is unknown. This specimen belongs to a study of T-cell memory formation after mild COVID-19. Study-wide background: Largely donor-specific sequence clusters came from two donors.

TCRdb used MiXCR to reprocess the 5' RACE reads, holding one entry per CDR3 protein. The sample includes approximately 210,000 distinct CDR3 sequences, 27% of them seen just once. There are 14 residues in the CDR3. Germline V gene lookup returns CDR1 SQVTM and CDR2 ANQGSEA. V lost 4 bases and J lost 4, with 13 bases in between. Study results and limitations: CD4+ bias marked clones expanding day 15 to 37, unlike balanced contracting clones.

The rearrangement uses TRBV29-1 and TRBJ2-2, with D perhaps being TRBD1 or TRBD2 (5 bases each). The specimen sequenced was PBMCs or a T cell subset sorted from them (not recorded which). The source of this sequence is an adult woman who had mild COVID-19 (a few samples of this study predate the infection). Cell type and time point are not known. In DNA form, the CDR3 reads TGCAGCGTTGGGGACCCGGGCCGCACCGGGGAGCTGTTTTTT. It yields the protein CSVGDPGRTGELFF.